The 18 T cell receptor beta chains given below trace back to one sample, sequenced in a study of blood T cell repertoires in COVID-19 (dated by TCRdb to about 2020). Libraries were built with the immunoSEQ multiplex PCR assay. TCRdb re-hosts the immuneACCESS table, in-frame sequences only. Its copies lack some clones; in the studies checked, an unresolved V gene accounts for under half of them, and the cause for the rest is not known. The sample includes 55,000 to 60,000 clones, with more than 75% observed a single time. Approximately 20% of the sample is in the top ten clones. Sequenced: peripheral blood. The source of these receptors is a man aged 50 to 60 with active or convalescent COVID-19.

The V call is TRBV13, the J call TRBJ1-2, with 7 bases that match TRBD1. V gave up 3 bases and J gave up 2 bases; unmatched junction bases: 6. This CDR3 contains 15 residues. The V gene's germline CDR1 is PRHDT and CDR2 FYEKMQ (reference sequence). The CDR3 loop reads CASSFRGGRNYGYTF. CDR3 in DNA: TGTGCCAGCAGCTTCCGAGGGGGCAGGAACTATGGCTACACCTTC.

J is TRBJ2-3 and V is TRBV27; unclear D gene. CDR1 is MNHEY, CDR2 SMNVEV, per germline (reference sequence). The CDR3 sequence is 13 residues long. V was clipped by 8 bases and J by 2 bases, with 11 bases between them. The CDR3 nucleotides are TGTGCCAGCCAGGATTTTCTCACAGATACGCAGTATTTT. This encodes CASQDFLTDTQYF.

The rearrangement uses TRBV30 and TRBJ1-1; D remains unclear. This CDR3 comprises 13 residues. Germline CDR1 is GTSNPN and CDR2 is SVGIG (reference sequence). V gave up 5 bases and J gave up 0 bases, with 10 bases separating them. CDR3 protein: CAWERALNTEAFF. CDR3 coding DNA: TGTGCCTGGGAGAGAGCTCTGAACACTGAAGCTTTCTTT.

The chain employs TRBV7-9 and TRBJ1-2; TRBD1 might be the D (6 bases). V was trimmed by 6 bases and J by 0 bases, leaving 11 bases between them. Germline V gives CDR1 SEHNR, CDR2 FQNEAQ (reference sequence). The CDR3 has 14 residues. CDR3 sequence reads: CASSRPGANYGYTF. The CDR3, as DNA: TGTGCCAGCAGTCGCCCAGGGGCTAACTATGGCTACACCTTC.

The V call is TRBV4-1, the J call TRBJ1-5; tentatively, D is TRBD1 (5 bases). Germline CDR1 MGHRA, CDR2 YSYEKL. V gave up 1 base and J gave up 3 bases, with 13 bases separating them. This CDR3 spans 16 amino acids. The CDR3 DNA reads TGCGCCAGCAGCCAAGTGTCTGGGGGGAACAATCAGCCCCAGCATTTT. It is translated as CASSQVSGGNNQPQHF.

In this sample, this clone turned up a few times. J is TRBJ1-5 and V is TRBV18; 7 bases line up with TRBD1. V was pared by 5 bases and J by 7 bases, with 11 bases of the junction left unmatched. The CDR3 covers 15 residues. In germline, CDR1 is KGHSH, CDR2 LQKENI. In DNA, the CDR3 is TGTGCCAGCTCATCGAACAGGGGCGCGGAACAGCCCCAGCATTTT. It specifies CASSSNRGAEQPQHF.

V is TRBV12-3 or TRBV12-4 and J is TRBJ1-6, with 8 bases that match TRBD1. Trimming removed 8 bases from V and 6 bases from J; junction bases left unmatched: 3. The CDR3 is 13 amino acids. CDR3 sequence: CASQDRGNSPLHF. CDR3 bases: TGTGCCAGCCAAGACAGGGGTAATTCACCCCTCCACTTT.

This clone was recorded many times. V usage is TRBV5-4 and J usage is TRBJ2-7; D is ambiguous. V shed 1 base and J shed 2 bases, with 7 bases lying between them. This CDR3 comprises 13 residues. Germline CDR1 reads SGHNT; CDR2 reads YYREEE (reference sequence). Here the CDR3 DNA reads TGTGCCAGCAGCTTGATTAGCACCTACGAGCAGTACTTC. Its translation: CASSLISTYEQYF.

The chain's CDR3 is CASSIPGAFYEQYF. The DNA for the CDR3 is TGTGCCAGTAGTATCCCGGGAGCCTTCTACGAGCAGTACTTC. V is TRBV19 and J is TRBJ2-7; possible D gene TRBD2, 6 bases. The V end was cut by 3 bases, the J end by 3 bases, with 12 bases between. The CDR3 runs 14 residues. Germline V gene data show CDR1 as LNHDA and CDR2 as SQIVND (reference sequence).

In this sample, this clone turned up a few times. V usage is TRBV19 and J usage is TRBJ1-2; TRBD1 matches at 8 bases. This CDR3 has 16 amino acids. Losses at the gene ends were 5 bases for V and 5 bases for J; bases not matched to a gene: 13. CDR1 and CDR2 from the germline V gene are LNHDA and SQIVND (reference sequence). The CDR3 loop reads CASSPKGQDSWYGYTF. The CDR3 DNA reads TGTGCCAGTAGTCCGAAGGGACAGGACAGCTGGTATGGCTACACCTTC.

The V and J genes are TRBV12-3 or TRBV12-4 and TRBJ2-7, with D tentatively TRBD1 (5 bases). The CDR3 totals 13 residues. The V gene lost 5 bases and the J gene lost 6 bases, with 14 bases spanning the gap. The CDR3 DNA sequence: TGTGCCAGCAGTGGGCAGGGCCTCCTCGAGCAGTACTTC. Protein product: CASSGQGLLEQYF.

The chain uses TRBV5-1 and TRBJ2-5, with D possibly matching TRBD2 (5 bases). The CDR3 extends over 14 amino acids. Germline CDR1 and CDR2: SGHRS and YFSETQ. V dropped 0 bases and J dropped 4 bases, with 10 bases sitting between them. CDR3 protein: CASSLGGGGETQYF. For the CDR3, the DNA is TGCGCCAGCAGCTTGGGTGGAGGTGGAGAGACCCAGTACTTC.

In DNA, the CDR3 is TGCGCCAGCAGCGGGTGGTTACGGGATCGCTACTACACCTTC. Protein sequence: CASSGWLRDRYYTF. The chain uses TRBV10-2 and TRBJ1-2; D unresolved. Germline V gives CDR1 WSHSY, CDR2 SAAADI. The CDR3 contains 14 residues. The V and J ends lost 6 bases and 10 bases respectively, with 21 bases between them.

The V and J genes are TRBV19 and TRBJ1-2, with unresolved D. Germline V CDR1 and CDR2: LNHDA, SQIVND (reference sequence). The CDR3 has 14 amino acids. The germline V and J ends were trimmed by 4 bases and 6 bases, with 15 bases remaining between them. This CDR3 reads CASSTREAINGYTF. DNA for the CDR3: TGTGCCAGTAGTACCCGGGAGGCAATTAATGGCTACACCTTC.

The chain recombines TRBV20-1 with TRBJ2-5; 9 bases are a match to TRBD2. V was pared by 3 bases and J by 5 bases, with 10 bases of the junction left unmatched. The germline CDR1 and CDR2 sequences are DFQATT and SNEGSKA (reference sequence). The CDR3 length is 15 residues. The CDR3 sequence is CSASRPLAGSETQYF. The CDR3 DNA reads as TGCAGTGCTAGTAGGCCACTAGCGGGTTCTGAGACCCAGTACTTC.

On this clone itself: Other nucleotide sequences from this sample produce the same CDR3. The V call is TRBV2, the J call TRBJ2-3, with TRBD1 identical over 8 bases. Per the germline V gene, CDR1 is SNHLY and CDR2 is FYNNEI. This CDR3 contains 15 residues. Trimming cost V 5 bases and J 2 bases; bases outside gene matches: 6. CDR3 sequence reads: CASSPDRGYTDTQYF. In DNA form, the CDR3 reads TGTGCCAGCAGTCCCGACAGGGGATACACAGATACGCAGTATTTT.

V is TRBV11-3 and J is TRBJ2-7, with a possible D match to TRBD2 (5 bases). The ends were cut back, 6 bases at V and 1 base at J, with 10 bases in the middle. Germline CDR1 SGHNT, CDR2 YENEEA. The CDR3 loop spans 13 amino acids. CDR3 loop: CASSPSSSYEQYF. The CDR3 region has the DNA TGTGCCAGCAGTCCTAGCAGTTCCTACGAGCAGTACTTC.

The chain employs TRBV6-5 and TRBJ1-6, with 7 bases that match TRBD1. In germline, CDR1 is MNHEY, CDR2 SVGAGI. V shed 11 bases and J 8 bases; nucleotides not matched to a gene: 12. The CDR3 contains 14 residues. The CDR3: CAASKDRFDSPLHF. In nucleotides, the CDR3 is TGTGCCGCATCCAAGGACAGGTTTGATTCACCCCTCCACTTT.